This entry features one T cell receptor (beta chain) sequence. The antigen it binds to is not known. There are no base qualities to consult, and no much larger clone falls within one base. This record belongs to a study of blood T cell repertoires in COVID-19 (dated by TCRdb to the early 2020s). Study-level background: Samples covering the acute and convalescent phases of COVID-19 were provided by collaborators in the United States, Italy and Spain. The prospective study material was composed of cDNA or gDNA derived from T cells, B-cell-depleted T cells, or PBMCs. Deeply sampled blood TCRbeta repertoires from subjects exposed to, actively infected with, or recovered from COVID-19 were included in the dataset. The repertoires were made available in a free public database intended to serve as a resource for research on the immune response to SARS-CoV-2. The samples were drawn from two sources: the first 160 participants of the ongoing ImmuneRACE study, and fewer than 1,500 subjects contributed by 6 global collaborators. Sample metadata almost always included a de-identified subject ID, COVID-19 status, age in years and sex. Where available, HLA class I and class II types were taken from metadata supplied by the sample provider and were not determined by assay-based typing.

The collaborating institutions used their own protocols to collect whole blood in K2EDTA tubes. For TCRbeta analysis, collaborators shipped samples in one of three forms: frozen whole blood, isolated PBMCs, or DNA extracted from either of those sample types. The study at large found these results: Clinical and demographic metadata were provided uncurated, with the amount varying by source and participant.

Deletion took 4 bases off V and 5 bases off J, with a span of 18 bases between the germline ends. CDR1 and CDR2, per the germline V gene, are SGHTS and YDEGEE. Including cysteine and phenylalanine, the CDR3 has 15 amino acids. Kept here is only the CDR3 DNA, which spans 45 bases and is read in frame from base 1. The immunoSEQ Assay, a bias-controlled multiplex PCR, was used to amplify TCRbeta CDR3 regions from genomic DNA. Per the authors' processing: The number of nucleated cells in each sample was estimated by amplification of reference gene primers within the assay. To quantify the absolute abundance of each unique TCRbeta CDR3 rearrangement, sequence reads were collapsed and filtered. For each sample, productive Simpson clonality was calculated as the square root of Simpson's diversity index over productive rearrangements. The table was pulled from immuneACCESS by TCRdb, which kept in-frame rearrangements only. Such tables lose some clones; where checked, under half of the loss comes from unresolved V genes, and the rest has no known cause. That table gives V, J and clone size, and the DNA gave D and trimming. Counted in this sample were 150,000 to 200,000 clones; 85% to 90% of them appeared once. The top ten clones comprise roughly 4.7% of the sample.

The sequence joins TRBV5-8 to TRBJ2-5; 7 matching bases give a weak D call of TRBD2. The source is a human donor in a cohort sampled during active COVID-19. Sequencing used peripheral blood. This receptor carries the CDR3 CASSRGGARGETQYF. The nucleotide sequence is TGTGCCAGCAGCCGAGGGGGGGCGCGAGGTGAGACCCAGTACTTC.